This T cell receptor beta chain comes out of a study of cytomegalovirus exposure and HLA in healthy donors. With respect to this clone: Its target is unknown.

Overall study findings and caveats: Some TCR beta chains (164 of them) were listed as cytomegalovirus-associated. A later analysis found common viral pathogens apparently linked to several of the most significant clusters. Most of the TCR beta V segments (in an earlier analysis) were productive either about 87% or about 30% of the time.

The V segment lost 7 bases and the J segment 8 bases; nucleotides outside the gene matches: 9. Germline CDR1 is MNHNS and CDR2 is SASEGT. CDR3 length equals 13 residues. Researchers ran the PCR with 60 Vbeta and 13 Jbeta primers. Profiling relied on immunoSEQ multiplex PCR, and the TCRdb table lists in-frame clones only, not all of them. The sample lists over 75,000 clones, roughly 80% seen once, with around 7.3% in the top ten. The rearrangement uses TRBV6-1 and TRBJ1-1; 8 bases align to TRBD1. The sequencing input was PBMCs. This receptor was obtained from a man aged 50 or older in good health and CMV-seropositive. CDR3 DNA: TGTGCCAGCACCCGGGGACAGGCGCCCGAAGCTTTCTTT. Translating gives CASTRGQAPEAFF.